These 9 T cell receptor beta chains were sequenced from one sample in a study of T-cell reconstitution after alpha-beta-depleted transplantation in children. Unique molecular identifiers were used in preparing the TCRbeta library. MiXCR was run by TCRdb on the PCR reads, yielding one entry per CDR3 protein. The sample has around 450,000 distinct CDR3 sequences; under 12% are singletons. The material was PBMCs, obtained before TCRalphabeta/CD19-depleted stem cell transplant. These receptors originate from a child younger than 10 with inherited bone marrow failure, due to receive a stem cell transplant.

This clonotype was found many times. This sequence joins TRBV12-3 or TRBV12-4 and TRBJ1-2; TRBD1 agrees at 9 bases. This CDR3 spans 15 amino acids. J gave up 3 bases and V 5 bases, and 7 bases lay outside the gene matches. This CDR3 reads CASSPIQGAYYGYTF. CDR3 coding DNA: TGTGCCAGCAGTCCGATACAGGGGGCGTACTATGGCTACACCTTC.

Note on this clonotype: A much larger clone lies a single base off, so this may be a read error. The chain employs TRBV18 and TRBJ2-3, with D perhaps matching TRBD1 or TRBD2 (5 bases each). This CDR3 contains 14 residues. Germline-derived CDR1 and CDR2 are KGHSH and LQKENI. Trimming stripped 4 bases from V and 1 base from J, with 9 bases between. The DNA for the CDR3 is TGTGCCAGCTCACAAGGGGAGTGCACAGATACGCAGTATTTT. Its protein is CASSQGECTDTQYF.

This clonotype was seen repeatedly, ten times or more. The chain has TRBV29-1 and TRBJ1-1, with a possible D match to TRBD1 (5 bases). Germline CDR1 reads SQVTM; CDR2 reads ANQGSEA. This CDR3 comprises 12 residues. V was pared by 6 bases and J by 1 base, with 9 bases between. The CDR3 bases are TGCAGCGTACAGGACCAGAACACTGAAGCTTTCTTT. Protein: CSVQDQNTEAFF.

Details on this clonotype: Possible read error: a much larger clone is one base away. V gene TRBV20-1 combines with J gene TRBJ2-1; 10 positions match TRBD2. The V and J ends lost 2 bases and 9 bases, in that order; junction bases with no gene match: 19. CDR3 length equals 18 residues. CDR1 is DFQATT and CDR2 is SNEGSKA in the germline V gene (reference sequence). The CDR3 here is CSARYPYRWGLARIEQFF. DNA for the CDR3: TGCAGTGCTAGATATCCCTATAGGTGGGGACTAGCGAGGATTGAGCAGTTCTTC.

This clonotype was counted many times. CDR3 nucleotides: TGTGCCAGCAGCCCTCAATTCGGACAGGGGATGAATACGCAGTATTTT. Translation gives CASSPQFGQGMNTQYF. The chain couples TRBV9 to TRBJ2-3, with 9 bases that match TRBD1. The germline gives CDR1 SGDLS, CDR2 YYNGEE. J was trimmed by 7 bases and V by 4 bases; bases with no gene match: 13. The CDR3 has 16 amino acids.

This clonotype was seen many times. This sequence joins TRBV29-1 and TRBJ2-2, with 8 nucleotides matching TRBD2. After removal of 7 bases from V and 2 bases from J, the junction contained 9 bases not matched to a gene. CDR1 and CDR2 from the germline V gene are SQVTM and ANQGSEA. The CDR3 extends over 15 amino acids. CDR3 nucleotides: TGCAGCGCAGCGGGCGGGAGGAGCAACACCGGGGAGCTGTTTTTT. The encoded protein is CSAAGGRSNTGELFF.

This clonotype has a count of ten or more. The chain employs TRBV7-9 and TRBJ2-5, with a weak D call TRBD2 (7 bases). Per germline, CDR1 SEHNR and CDR2 FQNEAQ (reference sequence). Trimming removed 6 bases from V and 6 bases from J, with 26 bases in between. This CDR3 has 17 residues. CDR3 sequence reads: CASSPAGASWLGQTQYF. The DNA of the CDR3 is TGTGCCAGCAGTCCGGCGGGGGCCTCCTGGTTGGGACAGACCCAGTACTTC.

There are a few counts of this clonotype. This chain uses TRBV30 with TRBJ1-2; D is undetermined. Trimming shortened V by 4 bases and J by 0 bases, and 21 bases separated the two germline ends. The CDR3 is 17 amino acids. From germline, CDR1 is GTSNPN and CDR2 SVGIG (reference sequence). CDR3 region: CAWNIGYRRRTNYGYTF. The CDR3 nucleotides are TGTGCCTGGAATATTGGGTATCGCCGGAGGACTAACTATGGCTACACCTTC.

This clonotype was observed a few times. The chain has TRBV7-2 and TRBJ2-5; no clear D. Trimming stripped 11 bases from V and 1 base from J, with 11 bases between. The CDR3 runs 12 residues. CDR1 and CDR2 (germline): SGHTA, FQGNSA. CDR3 nucleotides: TGTGCCGTCGGGCAGAGCCAAGAGACCCAGTACTTC. It codes for CAVGQSQETQYF.